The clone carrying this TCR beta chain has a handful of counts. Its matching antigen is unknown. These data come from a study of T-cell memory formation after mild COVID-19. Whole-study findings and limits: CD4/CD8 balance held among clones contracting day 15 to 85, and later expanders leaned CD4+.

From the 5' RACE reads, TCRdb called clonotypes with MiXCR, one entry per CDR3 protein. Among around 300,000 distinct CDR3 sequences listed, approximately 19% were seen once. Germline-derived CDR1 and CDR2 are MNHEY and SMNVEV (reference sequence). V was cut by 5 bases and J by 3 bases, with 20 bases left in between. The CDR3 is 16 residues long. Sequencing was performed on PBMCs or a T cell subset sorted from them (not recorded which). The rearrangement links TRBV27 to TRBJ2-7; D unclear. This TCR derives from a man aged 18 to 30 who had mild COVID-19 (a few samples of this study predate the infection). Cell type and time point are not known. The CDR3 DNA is TGTGCCAGCAGTCCCGACGAGCTCGGATTCGGCTACGAGCAGTACTTC. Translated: CASSPDELGFGYEQYF.